The 8 T cell receptor beta chains reported below all come from one sample, sequenced in a study of shared clonotypes between healthy human individuals. Libraries were prepared by immunoSEQ multiplex PCR; TCRdb keeps only in-frame clonotypes and omits some of them. The data show about 1.5 million clones, around 98% seen once. The sample was naive CD4+ T cells sorted from blood. Subset noted: CD45RA+ positively selected. These receptors were taken from a man aged 25 to 40 in good health.

This clone was picked up one time. The chain uses TRBV5-1 and TRBJ2-7, with 13 nucleotides matching TRBD2. This CDR3 comprises 16 residues. The ends lost 3 bases at V and 2 bases at J; junction bases unmatched: 5. CDR1 is SGHRS, CDR2 YFSETQ, per germline. CDR3 loop: CASSSGLAGPTYEQYF. The CDR3 nucleotides are TGCGCCAGCAGCTCGGGACTAGCGGGACCTACCTACGAGCAGTACTTC.

This clone was observed a single time. Here the CDR3 DNA reads TGTGCCAGCACTACCTCCCTTCGTGAAAAACTGTTTTTT. Amino acid sequence: CASTTSLREKLFF. The chain joins TRBV27 to TRBJ1-4, with D uncertain. V lost 7 bases, J lost 7 bases, and 13 bases lay in between. CDR3 size: 13 residues. CDR1 and CDR2 from the germline V gene are MNHEY and SMNVEV (reference sequence).

The chain recombines TRBV9 with TRBJ2-7; 7 nucleotides align to TRBD1. This CDR3 region has 16 residues. J gave up 4 bases and V 3 bases, and 13 bases lay outside the gene matches. Germline-derived CDR1 and CDR2 are SGDLS and YYNGEE. The CDR3 DNA reads TGTGCCAGCAGCGCTCGGACAGGTGCTACTAGTTACGAGCAGTACTTC. This sequence encodes CASSARTGATSYEQYF.

The CDR3 DNA is TGTGCCAGCAGTTTAGGCCGCTGGGGGTCCGAATCCTACGAGCAGTACTTC. Its translation: CASSLGRWGSESYEQYF. The chain recombines TRBV28 with TRBJ2-7; D tentatively reads TRBD1 or TRBD2 (5 bases each). V was shortened by 2 bases and J by 1 base, with 18 bases between the two germline ends. Germline assignment: CDR1 MDHEN and CDR2 SYDVKM. The CDR3 consists of 17 residues. Based on the CDR3 plus reference TRBV28 and TRBJ2-7, the full variable domain is DVKVTQSSRYLVKRTGEKVFLECVQDMDHENMFWYRQDPGLGLRLIYFSYDVKMKEKGDIPEGYSVSREKKERFSLILESASTNQTSMYLCASSLGRWGSESYEQYFGPGTRLTVT.

This clone was counted a few times. In the same sample, other DNA sequences code for this CDR3. The V call is TRBV5-1, the J call TRBJ2-3, with 9 positions matching TRBD2. Losses at the gene ends were 0 bases for V and 1 base for J; bases not matched to a gene: 0. The CDR3 is made up of 15 amino acids. Germline V lookup: CDR1 SGHRS, CDR2 YFSETQ. The CDR3 protein is CASSLGTSGTDTQYF. CDR3 nucleotide sequence: TGCGCCAGCAGCTTGGGGACTAGCGGCACAGATACGCAGTATTTT.

The chain is built from TRBV7-8 and TRBJ2-1; tentatively, D is TRBD1 (6 bases). This CDR3 contains 15 residues. With 8 bases removed from V and 10 bases from J, the gap between germline ends came to 24 bases. Per germline, CDR1 SGHVS and CDR2 FQNEAQ. This CDR3 is CASYPTGLPRPEQFF. In DNA, the CDR3 is TGTGCCAGCTACCCGACAGGCCTCCCCCGCCCGGAGCAGTTCTTC.

The chain has TRBV5-4 and TRBJ2-7; either TRBD1 or TRBD2 may supply D (5 bases each). V gave up 3 bases and J gave up 0 bases, with 13 bases separating them. In germline, CDR1 is SGHNT, CDR2 YYREEE (reference sequence). CDR3 length: 15 amino acids. The CDR3 coding sequence is TGTGCCAGCAGCTGGGACCCTGGGAGCTCCTACGAGCAGTACTTC. This encodes CASSWDPGSSYEQYF.

The V and J genes are TRBV11-2 and TRBJ2-6; perhaps TRBD2 as D (6 bases). With 5 bases removed from V and 0 bases from J, the gap between germline ends came to 11 bases. This CDR3 has 16 residues. Per germline, CDR1 SGHAT and CDR2 FQNNGV. CDR3 sequence reads: CASSRTGGSGANVLTF. In DNA, the CDR3 is TGTGCCAGCAGCCGCACCGGGGGCTCTGGGGCCAACGTCCTGACTTTC.